The 2 T cell receptor beta chains presented below share a single source sample, sequenced in a study of blood T cell repertoires in COVID-19. Profiled with immunoSEQ multiplex PCR; TCRdb holds only in-frame clones, not every one. The repertoire holds 250,000 to 350,000 clones, with roughly 90% as singletons. Sample: PBMCs or T cells enriched from blood (not recorded which). All receptors come from a woman between 18 and 29 years old with acute COVID-19.

CDR3: CASMDRSYEQYF. The DNA of the CDR3 is TGTGCCAGTATGGACAGGAGCTACGAGCAGTACTTC. The V and J genes are TRBV19 and TRBJ2-7; 7 nucleotides line up with TRBD1. Germline V gene data show CDR1 as LNHDA and CDR2 as SQIVND (reference sequence). V dropped 7 bases and J dropped 3; count of bases not matched to a gene: 3. The CDR3 is 12 amino acids.

The chain has TRBV5-4 and TRBJ2-2; 15 bases are shared with TRBD2. Germline V gives CDR1 SGHNT, CDR2 YYREEE (reference sequence). After removal of 3 bases from V and 4 bases from J, the junction contained 4 bases not matched to a gene. The CDR3 runs to 17 residues. CDR3 nucleotides: TGTGCCAGCAGCTCCGGACTAGCGGGAGGGGCCACCGGGGAGCTGTTTTTT. It yields the protein CASSSGLAGGATGELFF.